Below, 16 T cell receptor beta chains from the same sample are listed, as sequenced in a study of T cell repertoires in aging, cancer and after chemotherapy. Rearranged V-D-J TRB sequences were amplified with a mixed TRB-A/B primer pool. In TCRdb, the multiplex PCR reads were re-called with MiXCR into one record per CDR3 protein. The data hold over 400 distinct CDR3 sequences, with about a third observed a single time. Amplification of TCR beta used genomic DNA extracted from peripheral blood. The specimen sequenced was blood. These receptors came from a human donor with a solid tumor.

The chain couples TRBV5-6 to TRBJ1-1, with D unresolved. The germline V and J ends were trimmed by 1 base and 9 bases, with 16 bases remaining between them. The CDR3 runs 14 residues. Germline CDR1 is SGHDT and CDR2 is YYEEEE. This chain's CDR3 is CASSLRPGVPKAFF. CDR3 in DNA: TGTGCCAGCAGCTTGCGGCCAGGAGTCCCTAAAGCTTTCTTT.

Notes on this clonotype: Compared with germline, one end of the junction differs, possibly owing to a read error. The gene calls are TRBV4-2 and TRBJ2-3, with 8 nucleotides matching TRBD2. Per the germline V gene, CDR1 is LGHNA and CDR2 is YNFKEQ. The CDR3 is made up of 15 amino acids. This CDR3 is CASSQEFAGGSTQYF. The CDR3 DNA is TGCGCCAGCAGCCAAGAGTTCGCGGGAGGCTCTACGCAGTATTTT.

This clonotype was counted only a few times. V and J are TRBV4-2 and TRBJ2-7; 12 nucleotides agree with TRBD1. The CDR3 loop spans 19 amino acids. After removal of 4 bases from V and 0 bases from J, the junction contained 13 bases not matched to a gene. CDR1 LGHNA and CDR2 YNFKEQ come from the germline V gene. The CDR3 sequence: CASSPGTGGSSLSSYEQYF. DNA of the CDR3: TGTGCCAGCAGCCCCGGGACAGGGGGCTCTTCCCTCAGCTCCTACGAGCAGTACTTC.

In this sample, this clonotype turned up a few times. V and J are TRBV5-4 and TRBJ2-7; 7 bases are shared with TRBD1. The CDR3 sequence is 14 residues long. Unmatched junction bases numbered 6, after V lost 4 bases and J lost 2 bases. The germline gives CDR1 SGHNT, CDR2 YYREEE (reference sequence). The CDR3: CASSPGTGAYEQYF. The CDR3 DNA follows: TGTGCCAGCAGCCCCGGTACAGGGGCCTACGAGCAGTACTTC.

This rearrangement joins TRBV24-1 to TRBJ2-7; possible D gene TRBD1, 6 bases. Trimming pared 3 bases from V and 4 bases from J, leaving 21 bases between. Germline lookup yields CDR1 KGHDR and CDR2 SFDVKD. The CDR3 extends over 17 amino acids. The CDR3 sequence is CATSDAPQLGQHYEQYF. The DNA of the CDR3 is TGTGCCACCAGTGATGCTCCTCAGCTGGGACAACATTACGAGCAGTACTTC.

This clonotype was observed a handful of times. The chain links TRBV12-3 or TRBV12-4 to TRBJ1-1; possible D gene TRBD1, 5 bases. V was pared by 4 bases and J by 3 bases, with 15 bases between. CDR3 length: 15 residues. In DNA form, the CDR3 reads TGTGCCAGCAGTTACAGGAACTTATTGGACACTGAAGCTTTCTTT. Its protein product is CASSYRNLLDTEAFF.

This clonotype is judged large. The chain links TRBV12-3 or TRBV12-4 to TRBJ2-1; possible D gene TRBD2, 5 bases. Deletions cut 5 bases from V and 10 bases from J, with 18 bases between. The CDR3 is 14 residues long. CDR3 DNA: TGTGCCAGCAGTACCCTGTCGGGGTACGGGGAGCAGTTCTTC. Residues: CASSTLSGYGEQFF.

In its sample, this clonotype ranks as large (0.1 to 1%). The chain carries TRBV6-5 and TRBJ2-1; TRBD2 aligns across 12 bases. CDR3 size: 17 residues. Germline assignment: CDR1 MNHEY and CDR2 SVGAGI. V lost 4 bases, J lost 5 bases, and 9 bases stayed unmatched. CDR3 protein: CASSSPGLAGPDNEQFF. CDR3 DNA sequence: TGTGCCAGCAGTTCCCCAGGACTAGCGGGACCTGACAATGAGCAGTTCTTC.

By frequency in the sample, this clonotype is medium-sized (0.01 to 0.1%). CDR3 sequence (DNA): TGTGCCAGCAGTGACGACGTGGGCGGGAGGAATACGCAGTATTTT. It translates to CASSDDVGGRNTQYF. The rearrangement uses TRBV6-4 and TRBJ2-3, with 8 bases lining up with TRBD2. The J segment lost 7 bases and the V segment lost 2 bases, leaving 8 bases of the junction unmatched. CDR3 size: 15 residues. CDR1 is MRHNA, CDR2 SNTAGT, per germline.

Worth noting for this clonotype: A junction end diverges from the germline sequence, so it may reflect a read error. This CDR3 is CASSITPSSKQFF. The CDR3 nucleotides read TGTGCCAGTAGTATTACGCCTTCTAGTAAGCAGTTCTTT. V and J are TRBV19 and TRBJ2-1; D unclear. CDR1 and CDR2 from the germline V gene are LNHDA and SQIVND (reference sequence). There are 13 residues in the CDR3.

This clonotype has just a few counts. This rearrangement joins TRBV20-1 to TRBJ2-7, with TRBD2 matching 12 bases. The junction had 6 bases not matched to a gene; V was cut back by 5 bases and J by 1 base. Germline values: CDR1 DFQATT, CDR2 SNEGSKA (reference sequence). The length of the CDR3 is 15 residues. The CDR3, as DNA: TGCAGTGCTGCATCCGGGACTAGCGGGTCCTACGAGCAGTACTTC. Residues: CSAASGTSGSYEQYF.

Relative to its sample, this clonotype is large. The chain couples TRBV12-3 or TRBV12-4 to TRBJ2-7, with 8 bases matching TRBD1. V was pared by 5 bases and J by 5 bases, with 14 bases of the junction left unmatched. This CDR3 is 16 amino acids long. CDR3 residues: CASSHLADRGTDEQYF. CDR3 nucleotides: TGTGCCAGCAGTCACCTCGCCGACAGGGGAACGGACGAGCAGTACTTC.

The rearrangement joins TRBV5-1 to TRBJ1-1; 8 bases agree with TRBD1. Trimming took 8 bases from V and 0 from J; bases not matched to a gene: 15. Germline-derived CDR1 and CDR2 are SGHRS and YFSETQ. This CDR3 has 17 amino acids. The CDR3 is CASGTLGGQAMNTEAFF. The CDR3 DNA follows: TGCGCCAGTGGGACCCTGGGGGGACAGGCCATGAACACTGAAGCTTTCTTT.

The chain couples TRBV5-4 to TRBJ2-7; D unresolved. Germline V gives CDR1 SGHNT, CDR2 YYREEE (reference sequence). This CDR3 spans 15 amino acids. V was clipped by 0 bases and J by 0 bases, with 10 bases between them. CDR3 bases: TGTGCCAGCAGCTTGGGCCGGTCTCCCTCCTACGAGCAGTACTTC. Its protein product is CASSLGRSPSYEQYF. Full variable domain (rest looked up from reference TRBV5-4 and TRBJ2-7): ETGVTQSPTHLIKTRGQQVTLRCSSQSGHNTVSWYQQALGQGPQFIFQYYREEENGRGNFPPRFSGLQFPNYSSELNVNALELDDSALYLCASSLGRSPSYEQYFGPGTRLTVT.

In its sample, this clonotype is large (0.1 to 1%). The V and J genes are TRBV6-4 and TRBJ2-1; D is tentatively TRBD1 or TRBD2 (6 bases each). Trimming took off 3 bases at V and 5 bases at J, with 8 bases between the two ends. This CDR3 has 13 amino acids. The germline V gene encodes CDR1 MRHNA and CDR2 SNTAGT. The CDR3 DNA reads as TGTGCCAGCAGTGAGCGGGACAACAATGAGCAGTTCTTC. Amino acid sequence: CASSERDNNEQFF.

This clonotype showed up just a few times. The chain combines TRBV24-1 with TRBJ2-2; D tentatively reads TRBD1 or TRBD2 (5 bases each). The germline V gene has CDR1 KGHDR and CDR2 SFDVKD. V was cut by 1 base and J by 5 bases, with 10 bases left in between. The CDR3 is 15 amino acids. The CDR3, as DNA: TGTGCCACCAGTGATTTCGGGGCGCGGACCGGGGAGCTGTTTTTT. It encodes CATSDFGARTGELFF.